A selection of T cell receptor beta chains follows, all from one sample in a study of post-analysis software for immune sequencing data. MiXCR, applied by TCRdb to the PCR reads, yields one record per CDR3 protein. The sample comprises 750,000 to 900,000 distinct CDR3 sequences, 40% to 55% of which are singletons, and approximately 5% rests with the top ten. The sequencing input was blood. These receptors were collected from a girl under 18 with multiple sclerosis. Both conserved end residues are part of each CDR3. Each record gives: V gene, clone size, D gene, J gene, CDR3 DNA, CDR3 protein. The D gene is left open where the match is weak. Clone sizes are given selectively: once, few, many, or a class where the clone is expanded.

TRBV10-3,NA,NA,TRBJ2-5,TGTGCCATCAGTGACAGAGGGGTCCAAGAGACCCAGTACTTC,CAISDRGVQETQYF
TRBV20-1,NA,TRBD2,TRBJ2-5,TGCAGTGCTAGTAGCAGCGGGAGAGCACAAGAGACCCAGTACTTC,CSASSSGRAQETQYF
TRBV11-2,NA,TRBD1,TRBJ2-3,TGTGCCGGCAGCTTATTCGGGACAGGGGACGATACGCAGTATTTT,CAGSLFGTGDDTQYF
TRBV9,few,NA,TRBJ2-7,TGTGCCAGCAGCGTAGCAACAGGGTTTGGCTACGAGCAGTACTTC,CASSVATGFGYEQYF
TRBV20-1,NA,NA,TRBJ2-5,TGCAGTGCTAGTTCCGAGCCTTTTCGCGGGGAGACCCAGTACTTC,CSASSEPFRGETQYF
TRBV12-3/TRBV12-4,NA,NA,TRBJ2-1,TGTGCCAGCAGTTTGAGCCTTAAGGGGGATGAGCAGTTCTTC,CASSLSLKGDEQFF
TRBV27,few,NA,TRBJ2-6,TGTGCCACCTCGACCGAAAGGTCTGGGGCCAACGTCCTGACTTTC,CATSTERSGANVLTF
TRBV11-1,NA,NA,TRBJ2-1,TGTGTCAGCAGCACGAGGGGAGATGGATCCTACAATGAGCAGTTCTTC,CVSSTRGDGSYNEQFF
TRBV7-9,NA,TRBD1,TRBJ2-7,TGTGCCAGCGCCGGGACAGGGACGTACGAGCAGTACTTC,CASAGTGTYEQYF
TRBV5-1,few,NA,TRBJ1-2,TGCGCCAGCAGCCAAGGACGGCCTCCTAACTATGGCTACACCTTC,CASSQGRPPNYGYTF
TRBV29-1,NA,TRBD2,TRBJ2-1,TGCAGCGTTGAGTCTCTAGCGGTAGCGAGCTCCTACAATGAGCAGTTCTTC,CSVESLAVASSYNEQFF
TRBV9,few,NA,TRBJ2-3,TGTGCCAGCAGCGCTCAGACAGCCGAGGCAGATACGCAGTATTTT,CASSAQTAEADTQYF
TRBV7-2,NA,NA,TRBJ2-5,TGTGCCAGCAGCTTAGAGACCCGTTTTCGGGAGACCCAGTACTTC,CASSLETRFRETQYF
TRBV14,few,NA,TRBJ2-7,TGTGCCAGCAGCCAAGCGGGTGGGAACGAGCAGTACTTC,CASSQAGGNEQYF
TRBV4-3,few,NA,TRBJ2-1,TGCGCCAGCAGCCAAGACCCTGGGGGGTACAATGAGCAGTTCTTC,CASSQDPGGYNEQFF
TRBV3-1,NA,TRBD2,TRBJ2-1,TGTGCCAGCAGCCAAGATAGCGGGACTAGCGGGAGATTTTCCTACAATGAGCAGTTCTTC,CASSQDSGTSGRFSYNEQFF
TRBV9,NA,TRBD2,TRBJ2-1,TGTGCCAGCAGCGCCGGACTAGCGGGTGCCTACAATGAGCAGGACTTC,CASSAGLAGAYNEQDF
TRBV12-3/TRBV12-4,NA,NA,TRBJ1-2,TGTGCCAGCAGTCCTTTTTCCGGTGGCAGTCCCTACACCTTC,CASSPFSGGSPYTF
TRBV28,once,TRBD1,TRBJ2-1,TGTGCCAGCAGTTTGGGACAGATAAGTGGGGACAGATCCTACAATGAGCAGTTCTTC,CASSLGQISGDRSYNEQFF
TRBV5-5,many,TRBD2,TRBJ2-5,TGTGCCAGCAGCTTACTAGCGACCCAAGAGACCCAGTACTTC,CASSLLATQETQYF
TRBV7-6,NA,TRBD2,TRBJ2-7,TGTGCCAGCAGCGGACTAGCGGGAGTCAACGAGCAGTACTTC,CASSGLAGVNEQYF
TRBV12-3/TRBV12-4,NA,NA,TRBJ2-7,TGTGCCAGCAGTTTAGGGCGGCCGGGGTCCTACGAGCAGTACTTC,CASSLGRPGSYEQYF
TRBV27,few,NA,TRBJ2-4,TGTGCCAGCAGTTTACGACAGACCATAGCCAAAAACATTCAGTACTTC,CASSLRQTIAKNIQYF
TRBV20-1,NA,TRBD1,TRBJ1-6,TGCAGTGCTAGATACGGGACAGGGGGTTCACCCCTCCACTTT,CSARYGTGGSPLHF
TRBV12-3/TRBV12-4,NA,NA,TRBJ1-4,TGTGCCAGCAGCCGCTTTGGGCAGGGACCCGAAAAACTGTTTTTT,CASSRFGQGPEKLFF
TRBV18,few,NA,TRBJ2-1,TGTGCCAGCTCACCACCTCGACGTCAGTACAATGAGCAGTTCTTC,CASSPPRRQYNEQFF
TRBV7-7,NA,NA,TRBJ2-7,TGTGCTAGCAGCTTAGGTCCTGGGACGTCCCACGAGCAGTACTTC,CASSLGPGTSHEQYF
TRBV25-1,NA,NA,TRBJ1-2,TGTGCCAGCAGCTTAGTAAACGGCTATGGCTACACCTTC,CASSLVNGYGYTF
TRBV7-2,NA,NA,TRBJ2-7,TGTGCCAGCAGCGTAACAGGGAGGGGTGTCGAGCAGTACTTC,CASSVTGRGVEQYF
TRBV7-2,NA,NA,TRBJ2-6,TGTGCCAGCAGCTCCGGCACAGGCTCTGGGGCCAACGTCCTGACTTTC,CASSSGTGSGANVLTF
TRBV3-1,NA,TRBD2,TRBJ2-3,TGTGCCAGCAAGGGACTAGCGGCAGATACGCAGTATTTT,CASKGLAADTQYF
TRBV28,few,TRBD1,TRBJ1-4,TGTGCCAGCACCCTGGACAGGGTTAATGAAAAACTGTTTTTT,CASTLDRVNEKLFF
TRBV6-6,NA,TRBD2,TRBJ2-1,TGTGCCAGCAGCCCCATAGCGGGAGGGCCGCCCTACAATGAGCAGTTCTTC,CASSPIAGGPPYNEQFF
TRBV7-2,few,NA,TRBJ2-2,TGTGCCAGCAGCTCCTTGTGGGGCGGGGAGCTGTTTTTT,CASSSLWGGELFF
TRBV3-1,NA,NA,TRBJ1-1,TGTACCAGCAACCAAACCCTGACAGAAGAAGCTTTCTTT,CTSNQTLTEEAFF
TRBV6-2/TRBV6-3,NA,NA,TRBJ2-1,TGTGCCAGCAGTTACCGCCCTCTGGGGATCTCCTACAATGAGCAGTTCTTC,CASSYRPLGISYNEQFF
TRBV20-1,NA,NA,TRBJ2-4,TGCAGTGCTAGAGACCGGGACTCAGGCAAAAACATTCAGTACTTC,CSARDRDSGKNIQYF
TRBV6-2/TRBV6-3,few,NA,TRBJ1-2,TGTGCCAGCAGGGGATGGGACTATGGCTACACCTTC,CASRGWDYGYTF
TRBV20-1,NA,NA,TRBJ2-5,TGCAGTGCTAGGAGGAGTAGCGGAGAGACCCAGTACTTC,CSARRSSGETQYF
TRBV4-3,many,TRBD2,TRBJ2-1,TGCGCCAGCAGCCAAGATCCGGGGCTAGCGGGGAACAATGAGCAGTTCTTC,CASSQDPGLAGNNEQFF
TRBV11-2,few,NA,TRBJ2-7,TGTGCCAGCAGAAGTCATCGCGAGCTTGGTCACGAGCAGTACTTC,CASRSHRELGHEQYF
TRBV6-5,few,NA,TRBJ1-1,TGTGCCAGCAGTTACTCGCCAGGGGCAGGTGAAGCTTTCTTT,CASSYSPGAGEAFF
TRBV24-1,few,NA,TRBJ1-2,TGTGCCACCAGTGATCCTGTGAACTATGGCTACACCTTC,CATSDPVNYGYTF
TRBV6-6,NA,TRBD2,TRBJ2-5,TGTGCCAGCAGTTACCTAGCGGGAGGTACGGAGACCCAGTACTTC,CASSYLAGGTETQYF
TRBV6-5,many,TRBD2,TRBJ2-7,TGTGCCAGCAGTGCTAGCGGGAGGTCCTACGAGCAGTACTTC,CASSASGRSYEQYF